These 11 T cell receptor beta chains came from one sample sequenced in a study of cytomegalovirus exposure and HLA in healthy donors. This PCR relied on a set of 60 Vbeta primers and 13 Jbeta primers. The table came from immunoSEQ multiplex PCR; TCRdb's copy has only in-frame clones and leaves some out. The sample lists around 200,000 clones; around 80% were seen once. The source material was PBMCs. These receptor sequences come from a woman aged 60-75 years in good health and CMV-seropositive.

This rearrangement joins TRBV18 to TRBJ1-2, with 9 bases identical to TRBD1. Germline values: CDR1 KGHSH, CDR2 LQKENI. The CDR3 runs 17 residues. The junction had 8 bases not matched to a gene; V was cut back by 2 bases and J by 1 base. CDR3 bases: TGTGCCAGCTCACCAAGGGTCGCGGGACAGGGTAACTATGGCTACACCTTC. This translates into CASSPRVAGQGNYGYTF.

The chain has TRBV4-2 and TRBJ2-1; a weak D match, TRBD2 (7 bases). Germline V gene sequence: CDR1 LGHNA, CDR2 YNFKEQ. V lost 3 bases, J lost 8 bases, and 11 bases lay in between. There are 13 residues in the CDR3. The CDR3 here is CASSQEGGDEQFF. The CDR3 DNA is TGTGCCAGCAGCCAGGAGGGGGGGGATGAGCAGTTCTTC.

The chain couples TRBV2 to TRBJ2-1; TRBD2 matches at 11 bases. Germline V lookup: CDR1 SNHLY, CDR2 FYNNEI. The CDR3 runs to 15 residues. Losses at the gene ends were 6 bases for V and 5 bases for J; bases not matched to a gene: 6. CDR3 region: CASRPLAGGHNEQFF. In DNA, the CDR3 is TGTGCCAGCAGACCCCTAGCGGGGGGCCACAATGAGCAGTTCTTC.

This clone was seen a handful of times. This chain links TRBV28 with TRBJ1-5; D is perhaps TRBD1 (5 bases). The CDR3 totals 16 residues. V lost 6 bases, J lost 5 bases, and 20 bases lay in between. CDR1 and CDR2 from the germline V gene are MDHEN and SYDVKM. The CDR3 nucleotides read TGTGCCAGCAGCATCCCGCCCAGGGCTGGGGATCAGCCCCAGCATTTT. It encodes CASSIPPRAGDQPQHF.

This clone came up a few times. V and J are TRBV2 and TRBJ1-6; D is unclear. With 10 bases removed from V and 5 bases from J, the gap between germline ends came to 12 bases. CDR3 size: 13 residues. Germline CDR1 SNHLY, CDR2 FYNNEI. DNA for the CDR3: TGTGCCAACTCATACAGCAATAATTCACCCCTCCACTTT. Amino acids: CANSYSNNSPLHF.

The rearrangement links TRBV5-6 to TRBJ2-5, with TRBD1 identical over 7 bases. Germline values: CDR1 SGHDT, CDR2 YYEEEE. This CDR3 comprises 14 residues. The V gene end was trimmed by 4 bases and the J gene end by 4 bases; junction bases not matched to a gene: 7. The CDR3 sequence is CASSTNRGLETQYF. CDR3 bases: TGTGCCAGCAGCACAAACAGGGGTTTAGAGACCCAGTACTTC.

The V and J genes are TRBV5-4 and TRBJ2-5; TRBD2 might be the D (5 bases). The J call may be mistaken, given a closer DNA end match to TRBJ2-7. CDR1 SGHNT and CDR2 YYREEE come from the germline V gene (reference sequence). The CDR3 extends over 14 amino acids. CDR3 in DNA: TGTGCCAGCAGCATAATAAGCGCGGGTGGCGAGCAGTACTTC. Its translation: CASSIISAGGEQYF.

The chain links TRBV5-6 to TRBJ2-2; 11 nucleotides align to TRBD2. Trimming took 0 bases from V and 6 from J; bases not matched to a gene: 4. Germline V gene lookup returns CDR1 SGHDT and CDR2 YYEEEE. CDR3 length equals 16 residues. CDR3 in amino acids: CASSLGLAGIAGELFF. DNA of the CDR3: TGTGCCAGCAGCTTGGGACTAGCGGGAATTGCCGGGGAGCTGTTTTTT.

This clone was seen a handful of times. The chain is built from TRBV7-2 and TRBJ1-5; perhaps TRBD1 as D (6 bases). The length of the CDR3 is 14 residues. Trimming shortened V by 5 bases and J by 2 bases, and 10 bases separated the two germline ends. CDR1 and CDR2 from the germline V gene are SGHTA and FQGNSA. In nucleotides, the CDR3 is TGTGCCAGCAGCCCGCGACAGGGCAATCAGCCCCAGCATTTT. The encoded protein is CASSPRQGNQPQHF.

This clone was recorded only once. The rearrangement joins TRBV7-9 to TRBJ1-2, with D perhaps TRBD1 (5 bases). This CDR3 contains 16 residues. Trimming pared 3 bases from V and 2 bases from J, leaving 16 bases between. Germline CDR1 is SEHNR and CDR2 is FQNEAQ (reference sequence). The CDR3: CASSLEPGLLNYGYTF. As DNA, the CDR3 is TGTGCCAGCAGCTTGGAACCGGGACTACTGAACTATGGCTACACCTTC.

This chain joins TRBV5-4 and TRBJ2-1, with 7 bases matching TRBD1. Germline V lookup: CDR1 SGHNT, CDR2 YYREEE (reference sequence). V lost 4 bases, J lost 7 bases, and 8 bases stayed unmatched. This CDR3 has 14 residues. CDR3 residues: CASSLMTGWNEQFF. The CDR3 DNA reads as TGTGCCAGCAGCCTGATGACAGGGTGGAATGAGCAGTTCTTC.